This T cell receptor (beta chain) appears in the sequencing data of a study of glioma-infiltrating T cells after dendritic cell vaccination. The immunoSEQ assay amplified TCRB CDR3 from up to 2 ug DNA. The PCR used 60 V beta and 13 J beta primers. Data came from immunoSEQ multiplex PCR; TCRdb stores just in-frame clones and leaves some out. The table records roughly 100,000 clones, more than 75% of them present only once. Fresh-frozen tumor tissue and more than two years of survival data were available for all. The sample here was blood, taken before dendritic cell vaccination. The origin of this receptor is a human donor with glioblastoma.

CDR3 amino acids: CASSEVPGGGYEQYF. CDR3 bases: TGTGCCAGCAGTGAAGTTCCGGGGGGCGGATACGAGCAGTACTTC. The rearrangement uses TRBV6-1 and TRBJ2-7; a possible D gene is TRBD2 (7 bases). Germline CDR1 and CDR2: MNHNS and SASEGT. V lost 1 base, J lost 4 bases, and 14 bases lay in between. The CDR3 sequence is 15 residues long.